The 19 T cell receptor beta chains below come from one sample, sequenced in a study of T cell responses to AZD1222 COVID-19 vaccine. Assay: immunoSEQ multiplex PCR; the TCRdb copy retains only in-frame clones and omits some. The sample holds tens of thousands of clones, about nine tenths seen once. The material sequenced was peripheral blood, taken on day 0 of AZD1222 vaccination. These receptors all stem from an adult in good health.

The V and J genes are TRBV7-2 and TRBJ1-5; 7 bases line up with TRBD1. Per the germline V gene, CDR1 is SGHTA and CDR2 is FQGNSA. Trimming took 4 bases from V and 7 from J; bases not matched to a gene: 4. The CDR3 consists of 13 residues. The CDR3: CASSSDRDQPQHF. The CDR3 DNA follows: TGTGCCAGCAGCTCTGACAGGGACCAGCCCCAGCATTTT.

The V and J genes are TRBV24-1 and TRBJ2-7, with D hard to call. This CDR3 spans 12 amino acids. Germline V lookup: CDR1 KGHDR, CDR2 SFDVKD. V lost 11 bases, J lost 6 bases, and 16 bases lay in between. CDR3 DNA sequence: TGTGCCATCACCAGTAGAGTCTGCGAGCAGTACTTC. The encoded protein is CAITSRVCEQYF.

CDR3 sequence (DNA): TGTGCCAGTAGTATAGCCGGGACAGCCTCCTTTTCACCCCTCCACTTT. Encoded protein: CASSIAGTASFSPLHF. This rearrangement joins TRBV19 to TRBJ1-6; TRBD1 matches at 7 bases. Germline loops: CDR1 LNHDA, CDR2 SQIVND (reference sequence). V was pared by 1 base and J by 9 bases, with 9 bases of the junction left unmatched. The CDR3 is made up of 16 amino acids.

J is TRBJ1-6 and V is TRBV30; 9 nucleotides align to TRBD1. Trimming removed 0 bases from V and 10 bases from J; junction bases left unmatched: 7. This CDR3 is built from 15 residues. Germline CDR1 GTSNPN, CDR2 SVGIG (reference sequence). The DNA of the CDR3 is TGTGCCTGGAGTGTAGGGACAGGGTTGCACTCACCCCTCCACTTT. This gives the protein CAWSVGTGLHSPLHF.

The chain joins TRBV5-6 to TRBJ1-1; no clear D gene. Trimming removed 5 bases from V and 6 bases from J, with 17 bases in between. Germline V gene lookup returns CDR1 SGHDT and CDR2 YYEEEE. The CDR3 covers 14 residues. The DNA for the CDR3 is TGTGCCAGCAGTCTAAGGTCCCTTTACCCTGAAGCTTTCTTT. Translated: CASSLRSLYPEAFF.

The J gene is TRBJ2-3, the V gene TRBV3-1 (or the pseudogene TRBV3-2); 9 bases align to TRBD2. The CDR3 totals 15 residues. Germline CDR1 LGHDT, CDR2 YNNKEL (reference sequence). V shed 5 bases and J 3 bases; nucleotides not matched to a gene: 6. The CDR3 DNA reads as TGTGCCAGCAGCACGCGGGGGGGCCGGACAGATACGCAGTATTTT. This codes for CASSTRGGRTDTQYF.

A few counts support this clone. The gene calls are TRBV11-2 and TRBJ1-1, with no clear D. V dropped 2 bases and J dropped 1 base, with 5 bases sitting between them. This CDR3 contains 13 residues. In germline, CDR1 is SGHAT, CDR2 FQNNGV. The CDR3 DNA sequence: TGTGCCAGCAGCTTATCGCGGAACACTGAAGCTTTCTTT. It yields the protein CASSLSRNTEAFF. Together with reference TRBV11-2 and TRBJ1-1, the CDR3 gives the full variable domain: EAGVAQSPRYKIIEKRQSVAFWCNPISGHATLYWYQQILGQGPKLLIQFQNNGVVDDSQLPKDRFSAERLKGVDSTLKIQPAKLEDSAVYLCASSLSRNTEAFFGQGTRLTVV.

The rearrangement links TRBV2 to TRBJ1-2; 9 nucleotides match TRBD1. In germline, CDR1 is SNHLY, CDR2 FYNNEI. This CDR3 is 15 amino acids long. V was clipped by 6 bases and J by 8 bases; unmatched bases: 13. The CDR3 region is CASSGEGQGGEGYTF. The CDR3 DNA reads TGTGCCAGCAGCGGAGAGGGACAGGGAGGAGAAGGCTACACCTTC. The entire variable domain, with the rest obtained from reference TRBV2 and TRBJ1-2, is as follows: EPEVTQTPSHQVTQMGQEVILRCVPISNHLYFYWYRQILGQKVEFLVSFYNNEISEKSEIFDDQFSVERPDGSNFTLKIRSTKLEDSAMYFCASSGEGQGGEGYTFGSGTRLTVV.

V gene TRBV6-5 combines with J gene TRBJ2-5; the D gene is possibly TRBD2 (5 bases). Trimming left V 10 bases short and J 5 bases short, with 14 bases between. Per germline, CDR1 MNHEY and CDR2 SVGAGI. CDR3 length: 12 residues. The CDR3 sequence is CATAEGPETQYF. CDR3 DNA: TGTGCCACAGCAGAGGGCCCGGAGACCCAGTACTTC.

CDR3 loop: CASSEAVSMSVQPQHF. CDR3 sequence (DNA): TGTGCCAGCAGTGAAGCGGTGTCCATGTCCGTCCAGCCCCAGCATTTT. The gene calls are TRBV6-1 and TRBJ1-5; no clear D. Germline loops: CDR1 MNHNS, CDR2 SASEGT. This CDR3 comprises 16 residues. V shed 0 bases and J shed 7 bases, with 16 bases lying between them.

The rearrangement uses TRBV11-2 and TRBJ2-2; tentatively, D is TRBD2 (6 bases). The V and J ends lost 1 base and 4 bases respectively, with 10 bases between them. Germline V gene lookup returns CDR1 SGHAT and CDR2 FQNNGV. This CDR3 spans 15 amino acids. The CDR3 is CASSLAGLPTGELFF. CDR3 bases: TGTGCCAGCAGCTTAGCGGGACTTCCCACCGGGGAGCTGTTTTTT.

The gene calls are TRBV5-1 and TRBJ2-3; D might be TRBD2 (7 bases). The germline gives CDR1 SGHRS, CDR2 YFSETQ. The CDR3 runs 16 residues. Trimming pared 1 base from V and 0 bases from J, leaving 12 bases between. The CDR3 DNA follows: TGCGCCAGCAGCTTGAGGGGGGGCTCTAGCACAGATACGCAGTATTTT. The encoded protein is CASSLRGGSSTDTQYF.

This clone was picked up a small number of times. The chain combines TRBV15 with TRBJ2-3; 10 bases are a match to TRBD2. V lost 8 bases to trimming and J lost 2 bases; unmatched junction nucleotides: 7. The CDR3 spans 15 residues. Germline assignment: CDR1 LNHNV and CDR2 YYDKDF (reference sequence). CDR3 sequence: CATASGRGDTDTQYF. In DNA form, the CDR3 reads TGTGCCACCGCTAGCGGGAGAGGGGACACAGATACGCAGTATTTT. Drawing the rest from reference TRBV15 and TRBJ2-3, the complete variable domain is DAMVIQNPRYQVTQFGKPVTLSCSQTLNHNVMYWYQQKSSQAPKLLFHYYDKDFNNEADTPDNFQSRRPNTSFCFLDIRSPGLGDTAMYLCATASGRGDTDTQYFGPGTRLTVL.

The chain joins TRBV12-3 or TRBV12-4 to TRBJ2-1; possible D gene TRBD2, 5 bases. The CDR3 is 13 amino acids. With 2 bases removed from V and 8 bases from J, the gap between germline ends came to 10 bases. This chain's CDR3 is CASSLNHGDEQFF. CDR3 sequence (DNA): TGTGCCAGCAGTTTAAATCACGGGGATGAGCAGTTCTTC.

V gene TRBV28 combines with J gene TRBJ1-2; D gene ambiguous. V was pared by 2 bases and J by 4 bases, with 14 bases between. This CDR3 spans 15 amino acids. From germline, CDR1 is MDHEN and CDR2 SYDVKM. This CDR3 reads CASSLASLQGYGYTF. CDR3 coding DNA: TGTGCCAGCAGTTTAGCCTCCCTTCAAGGCTATGGCTACACCTTC.

This clone was seen only once. This chain connects TRBV19 to TRBJ2-2; D perhaps matches TRBD1 (5 bases). The germline V gene has CDR1 LNHDA and CDR2 SQIVND (reference sequence). This CDR3 spans 14 amino acids. V lost 2 bases and J 6 bases, leaving 10 bases between the germline ends. The CDR3 nucleotides are TGTGCCAGTAGTATACTCAGGGTTCCCGGGGAGCTGTTTTTT. It is translated as CASSILRVPGELFF. Based on the CDR3 plus reference TRBV19 and TRBJ2-2, the full variable domain is DGGITQSPKYLFRKEGQNVTLSCEQNLNHDAMYWYRQDPGQGLRLIYYSQIVNDFQKGDIAEGYSVSREKKESFPLTVTSAQKNPTAFYLCASSILRVPGELFFGEGSRLTVL.

The rearrangement links TRBV30 to TRBJ1-2, with D possibly matching TRBD1 (5 bases). CDR1 and CDR2 from the germline V gene are GTSNPN and SVGIG (reference sequence). Trimming took off 0 bases at V and 7 bases at J, with 15 bases between the two ends. The CDR3 has 14 amino acids. The CDR3 is CAWSVNARAGGYTF. The CDR3 bases are TGTGCCTGGAGTGTCAACGCCAGGGCGGGTGGCTACACCTTC.

V usage is TRBV30 and J usage is TRBJ1-2, with D possibly TRBD1 on 6 matching bases. Germline assignment: CDR1 GTSNPN and CDR2 SVGIG (reference sequence). CDR3 length: 16 residues. The V end was cut by 4 bases, the J end by 2 bases, with 20 bases between. CDR3 sequence (DNA): TGTGCCTGGAAGGGGGAGTGGGCCGGAAAAAACTATGGCTACACCTTC. Encoded protein: CAWKGEWAGKNYGYTF.

V usage is TRBV27 and J usage is TRBJ1-2, with 8 bases that match TRBD1. CDR1 and CDR2 from the germline V gene are MNHEY and SMNVEV (reference sequence). The CDR3 spans 15 residues. The trim removed 6 bases at V and 6 bases at J, leaving 12 bases unmatched. The CDR3 DNA follows: TGTGCCAGCAGCGCTTTCAGGGGGCGCTTTGATGGCTACACCTTC. Its protein product is CASSAFRGRFDGYTF.